This is a list of T cell receptor beta chains from one sample in a study of a mutant IDH1 vaccine in newly diagnosed glioma. TCRdb's table, derived via immunoSEQ multiplex PCR, lists solely in-frame clones and lacks some. The table records around 56,000 clones, 80% to 90% of them present only once. No antigens are known for them. Here the sequenced sample was PBMCs, taken from a glioma patient whose treatment included an IDH1 peptide vaccine. These receptors were obtained from a woman between 35 and 50 years old with glioma. Some clones in this sample may be carry-over from other donors' samples. Both conserved end residues are part of each CDR3. D genes are given only for firm matches. Size is stated for part of the rows, as once, few or many counts, or as a class when the clone is expanded.

j_call clone_size cdr3_length v_call d_call cdr3_aa cdr3_nt
TRBJ1-1 NA 15 TRBV5-6 NA CASSIADRPNTEAFF TGTGCCAGCAGCATAGCCGACAGACCAAACACTGAAGCTTTCTTT
TRBJ2-1 NA 12 TRBV6-6 TRBD1 CASKGARNEQFF TGTGCCAGCAAGGGGGCGAGGAATGAGCAGTTCTTC
TRBJ1-5 NA 16 TRBV28 TRBD1 CASSLGQAEGNQPQHF TGTGCCAGCAGTCTCGGACAGGCGGAGGGCAATCAGCCCCAGCATTTT
TRBJ1-1 few 12 TRBV30 NA CAWSVGYTEAFF TGTGCCTGGAGTGTAGGTTACACTGAAGCTTTCTTT
TRBJ2-5 NA 15 TRBV5-4 TRBD2 CASSLGLAGEETQYF TGTGCCAGCAGCTTGGGTCTAGCGGGTGAAGAGACCCAGTACTTC
TRBJ1-2 NA 14 TRBV27 TRBD1 CASMRDRGAYGYTF TGTGCCAGCATGAGGGACAGGGGAGCCTATGGCTACACCTTC
TRBJ1-1 NA 13 TRBV27 NA CASSLLGTPEAFF TGTGCCAGCAGTTTATTGGGGACACCTGAAGCTTTCTTT
TRBJ1-5 NA 16 TRBV7-2 NA CASSFRSTQGNQPQHF TGTGCCAGCAGCTTTAGGAGCACCCAGGGCAATCAGCCCCAGCATTTT
TRBJ2-7 NA 11 TRBV4-3 NA CASSPKGEQYF TGCGCCAGCAGCCCCAAAGGGGAGCAGTACTTC
TRBJ2-1 NA 15 TRBV7-2 TRBD2 CASSRGTSGYNEQFF TGTGCCAGCAGCCGCGGGACTAGCGGGTACAATGAGCAGTTCTTC